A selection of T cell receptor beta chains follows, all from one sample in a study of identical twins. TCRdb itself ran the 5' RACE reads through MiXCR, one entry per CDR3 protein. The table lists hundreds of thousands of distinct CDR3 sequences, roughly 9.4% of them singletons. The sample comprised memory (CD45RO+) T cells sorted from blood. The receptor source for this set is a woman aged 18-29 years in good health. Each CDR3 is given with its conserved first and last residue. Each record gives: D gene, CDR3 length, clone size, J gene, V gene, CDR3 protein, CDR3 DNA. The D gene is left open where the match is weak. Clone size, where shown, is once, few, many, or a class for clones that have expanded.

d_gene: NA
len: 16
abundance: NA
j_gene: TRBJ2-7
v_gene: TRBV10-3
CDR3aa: CAISESMGRGMVEQYF
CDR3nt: TGTGCCATCAGTGAGTCGATGGGTAGAGGTATGGTGGAGCAGTACTTC

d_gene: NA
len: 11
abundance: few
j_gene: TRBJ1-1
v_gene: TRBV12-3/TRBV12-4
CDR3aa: CASSRGEGAFF
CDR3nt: TGTGCCAGCAGCCGGGGGGAGGGAGCTTTCTTT

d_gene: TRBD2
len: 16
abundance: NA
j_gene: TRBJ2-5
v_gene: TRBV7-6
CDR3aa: CASSSGLAGERETQYF
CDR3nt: TGTGCCAGCAGCTCGGGACTAGCGGGAGAACGAGAGACCCAGTACTTC

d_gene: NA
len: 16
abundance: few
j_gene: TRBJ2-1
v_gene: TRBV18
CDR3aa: CASSPTAGPIYNEQFF
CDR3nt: TGTGCCAGCTCCCCCACGGCGGGGCCCATATACAATGAGCAGTTCTTC

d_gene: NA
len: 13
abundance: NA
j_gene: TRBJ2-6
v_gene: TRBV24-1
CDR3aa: CATRVGGANVLTF
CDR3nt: TGTGCCACCAGAGTCGGTGGGGCCAACGTCCTGACTTTC

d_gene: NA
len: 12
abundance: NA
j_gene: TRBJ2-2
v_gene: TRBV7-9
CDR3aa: CASSLVGGELFF
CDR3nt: TGTGCCAGCAGCTTAGTTGGCGGGGAGCTGTTTTTT

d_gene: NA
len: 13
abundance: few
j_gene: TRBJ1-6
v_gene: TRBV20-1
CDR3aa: CSARGVFNSPLHF
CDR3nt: TGCAGTGCTAGAGGTGTTTTTAATTCACCCCTCCACTTT

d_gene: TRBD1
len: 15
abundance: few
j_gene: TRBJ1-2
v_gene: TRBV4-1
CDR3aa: CASSSVRGQNYGYTF
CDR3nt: TGCGCCAGCAGCTCCGTAAGGGGACAGAACTATGGCTACACCTTC

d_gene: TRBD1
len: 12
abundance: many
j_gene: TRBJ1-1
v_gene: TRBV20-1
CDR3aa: CSADPGGTEAFF
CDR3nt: TGCAGTGCGGATCCAGGGGGCACTGAAGCTTTCTTT

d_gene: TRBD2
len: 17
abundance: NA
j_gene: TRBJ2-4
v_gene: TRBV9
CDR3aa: CASSEGPQREKGNIQYF
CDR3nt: TGTGCCAGCAGCGAGGGTCCTCAGCGGGAGAAAGGAAACATTCAGTACTTC

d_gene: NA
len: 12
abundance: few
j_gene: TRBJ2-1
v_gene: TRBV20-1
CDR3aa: CSARTMDDEQFF
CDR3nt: TGCAGTGCTAGAACGATGGATGATGAGCAGTTCTTC

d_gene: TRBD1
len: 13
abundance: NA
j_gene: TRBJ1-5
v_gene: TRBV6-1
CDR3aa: CASSDRVDQPQHF
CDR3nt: TGTGCCAGCAGCGACAGGGTCGATCAGCCCCAGCATTTT

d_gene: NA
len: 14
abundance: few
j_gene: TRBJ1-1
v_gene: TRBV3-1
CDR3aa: CASSPSDRNTEAFF
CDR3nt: TGTGCCAGCAGCCCCTCGGACAGAAACACTGAAGCTTTCTTT

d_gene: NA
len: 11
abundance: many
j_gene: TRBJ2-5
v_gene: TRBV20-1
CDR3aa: CSATDRETQYF
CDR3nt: TGCAGTGCTACCGACAGGGAGACCCAGTACTTC

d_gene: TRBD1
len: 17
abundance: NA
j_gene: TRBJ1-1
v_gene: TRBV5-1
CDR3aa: CASSFLPGTGASTEAFF
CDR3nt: TGCGCCAGCAGCTTTTTACCCGGGACAGGGGCCTCCACAGAAGCTTTCTTT

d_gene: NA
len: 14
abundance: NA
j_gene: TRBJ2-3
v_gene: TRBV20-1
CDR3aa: CSAAVSRVDDTQYF
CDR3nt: TGCAGTGCGGCCGTATCGAGGGTTGATGATACGCAGTATTTT

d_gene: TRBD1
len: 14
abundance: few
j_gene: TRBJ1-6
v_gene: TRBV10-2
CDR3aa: CASSGQGQGSPLHF
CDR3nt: TGCGCCAGCAGCGGACAGGGGCAAGGCTCACCCCTCCACTTT

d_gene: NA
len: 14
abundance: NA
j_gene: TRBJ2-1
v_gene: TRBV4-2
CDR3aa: CASSQVDSYNEQFF
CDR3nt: TGTGCCAGCAGCCAAGTGGACAGCTACAATGAGCAGTTCTTC

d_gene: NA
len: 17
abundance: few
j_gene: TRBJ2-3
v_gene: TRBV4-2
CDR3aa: CASSQDRGDTGRDTQYF
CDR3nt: TGTGCCAGCAGCCAAGATCGGGGGGACACCGGGCGGGATACGCAGTATTTT

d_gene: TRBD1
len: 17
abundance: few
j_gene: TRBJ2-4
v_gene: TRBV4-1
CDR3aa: CASSHAQGPIAKNIQYF
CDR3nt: TGCGCCAGCAGCCACGCACAGGGGCCGATAGCCAAAAACATTCAGTACTTC

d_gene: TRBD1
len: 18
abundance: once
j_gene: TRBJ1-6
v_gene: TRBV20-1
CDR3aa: CSARDPWDRGQWNSPLHF
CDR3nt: TGCAGTGCTAGAGATCCCTGGGACAGGGGGCAGTGGAATTCACCCCTCCACTTT

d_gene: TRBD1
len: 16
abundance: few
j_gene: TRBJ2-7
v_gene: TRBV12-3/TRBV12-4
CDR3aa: CASSSPGRQGGGEQYF
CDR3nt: TGTGCCAGCAGTTCCCCGGGGAGACAGGGGGGTGGTGAGCAGTACTTC

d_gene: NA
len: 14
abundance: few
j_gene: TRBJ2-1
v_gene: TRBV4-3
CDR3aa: CASRRFASYNEQFF
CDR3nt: TGCGCCAGCAGGCGCTTTGCCTCCTACAATGAGCAGTTCTTC